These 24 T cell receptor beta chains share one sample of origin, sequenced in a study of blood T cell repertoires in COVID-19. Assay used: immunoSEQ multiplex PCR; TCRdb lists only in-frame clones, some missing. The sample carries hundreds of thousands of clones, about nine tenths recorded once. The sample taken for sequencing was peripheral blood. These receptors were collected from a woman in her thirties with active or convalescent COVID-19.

CDR3 amino acids: CASTLGPGTQQYF. The CDR3 DNA reads TGTGCCAGCACTCTAGGACCGGGAACTCAGCAGTATTTT. The rearrangement joins TRBV6-5 to TRBJ2-3, with D perhaps TRBD2 (5 bases). The CDR3 is made up of 13 amino acids. CDR1 and CDR2 (germline): MNHEY, SVGAGI. Trimming stripped 7 bases from V and 11 bases from J, with 19 bases between.

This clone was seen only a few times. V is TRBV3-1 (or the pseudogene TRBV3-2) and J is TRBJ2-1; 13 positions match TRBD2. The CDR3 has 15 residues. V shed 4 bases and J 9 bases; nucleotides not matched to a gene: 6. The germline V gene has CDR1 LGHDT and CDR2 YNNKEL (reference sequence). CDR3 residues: CASSPRLAGGSEQFF. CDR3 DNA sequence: TGTGCCAGCAGCCCCCGACTAGCGGGAGGTTCTGAGCAGTTCTTC.

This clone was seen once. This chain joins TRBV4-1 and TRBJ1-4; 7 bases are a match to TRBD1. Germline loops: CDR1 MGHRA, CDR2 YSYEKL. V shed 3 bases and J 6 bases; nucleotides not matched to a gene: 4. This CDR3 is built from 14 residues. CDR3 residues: CASSHGTVDEKLFF. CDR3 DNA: TGCGCCAGCAGCCATGGGACAGTTGATGAAAAACTGTTTTTT.

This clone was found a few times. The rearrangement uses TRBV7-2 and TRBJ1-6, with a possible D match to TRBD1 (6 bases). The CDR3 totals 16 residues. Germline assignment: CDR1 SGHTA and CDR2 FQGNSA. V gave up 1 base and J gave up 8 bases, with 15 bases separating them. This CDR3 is CASSLGSSGADSPLHF. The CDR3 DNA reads TGTGCCAGCAGCTTAGGAAGTTCAGGGGCAGATTCACCCCTCCACTTT.

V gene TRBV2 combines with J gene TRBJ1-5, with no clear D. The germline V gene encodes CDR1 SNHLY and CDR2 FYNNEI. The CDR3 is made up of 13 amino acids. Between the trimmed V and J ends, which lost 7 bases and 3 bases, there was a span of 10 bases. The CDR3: CASNDGYNQPQHF. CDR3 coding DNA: TGTGCCAGCAATGACGGGTACAATCAGCCCCAGCATTTT.

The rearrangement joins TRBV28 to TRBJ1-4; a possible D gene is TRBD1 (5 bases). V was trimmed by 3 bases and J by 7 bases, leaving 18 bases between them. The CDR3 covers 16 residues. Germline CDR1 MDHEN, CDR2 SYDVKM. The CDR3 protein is CASSFPTGGPGEKLFF. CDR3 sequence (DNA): TGTGCCAGCAGTTTCCCCACGGGGGGACCGGGTGAAAAACTGTTTTTT.

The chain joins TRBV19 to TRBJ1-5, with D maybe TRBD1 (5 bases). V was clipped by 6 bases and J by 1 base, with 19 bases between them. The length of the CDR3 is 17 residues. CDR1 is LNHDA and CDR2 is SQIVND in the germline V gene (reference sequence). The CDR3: CASSSLAGTYSNQPQHF. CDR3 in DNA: TGTGCCAGTAGCTCCCTCGCCGGGACTTACAGCAATCAGCCCCAGCATTTT.

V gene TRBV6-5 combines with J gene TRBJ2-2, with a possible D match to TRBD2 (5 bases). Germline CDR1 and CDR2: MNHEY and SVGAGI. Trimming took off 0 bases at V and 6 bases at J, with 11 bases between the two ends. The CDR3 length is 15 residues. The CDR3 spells CASSYSAGLAGELFF. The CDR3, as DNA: TGTGCCAGCAGTTACTCAGCTGGACTCGCCGGGGAGCTGTTTTTT.

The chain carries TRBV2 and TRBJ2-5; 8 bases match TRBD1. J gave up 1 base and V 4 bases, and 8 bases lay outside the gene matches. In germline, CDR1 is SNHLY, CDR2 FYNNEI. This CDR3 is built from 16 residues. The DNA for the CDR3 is TGTGCCAGCAGTGGAGGGACAGGAAAAACCCAAGAGACCCAGTACTTC. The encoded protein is CASSGGTGKTQETQYF.

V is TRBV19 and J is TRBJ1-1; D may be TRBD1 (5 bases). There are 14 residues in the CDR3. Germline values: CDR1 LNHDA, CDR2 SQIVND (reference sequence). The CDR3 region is CAATSGGLVTEAFF. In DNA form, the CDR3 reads TGTGCTGCGACTAGTGGGGGATTGGTGACTGAAGCTTTCTTT.

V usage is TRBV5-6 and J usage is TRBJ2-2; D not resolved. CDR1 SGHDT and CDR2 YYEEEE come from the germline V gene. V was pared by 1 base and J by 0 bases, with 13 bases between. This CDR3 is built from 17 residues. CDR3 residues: CASSLFAQLTNTGELFF. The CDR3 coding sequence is TGTGCCAGCAGCTTGTTTGCGCAACTCACGAACACCGGGGAGCTGTTTTTT.

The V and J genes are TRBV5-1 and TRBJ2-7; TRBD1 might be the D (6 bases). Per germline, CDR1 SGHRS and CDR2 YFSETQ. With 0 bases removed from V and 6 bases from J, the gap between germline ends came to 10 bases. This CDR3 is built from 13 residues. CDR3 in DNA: TGCGCCAGCAGCTTGGAACAGGGCGGCGAGCAGTACTTC. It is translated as CASSLEQGGEQYF.

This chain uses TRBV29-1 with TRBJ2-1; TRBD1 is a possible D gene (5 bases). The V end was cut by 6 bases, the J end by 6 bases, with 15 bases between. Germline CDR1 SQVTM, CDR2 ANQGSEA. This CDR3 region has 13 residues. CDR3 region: CSVVPDSFNEQFF. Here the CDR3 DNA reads TGCAGCGTCGTACCCGACAGTTTCAATGAGCAGTTCTTC.

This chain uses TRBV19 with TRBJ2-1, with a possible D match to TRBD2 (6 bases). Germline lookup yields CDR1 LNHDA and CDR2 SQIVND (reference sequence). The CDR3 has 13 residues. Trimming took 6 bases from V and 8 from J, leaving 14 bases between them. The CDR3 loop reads CASSDSGRHEQFF. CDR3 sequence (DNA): TGTGCCAGTAGCGACAGCGGGCGACATGAGCAGTTCTTC.

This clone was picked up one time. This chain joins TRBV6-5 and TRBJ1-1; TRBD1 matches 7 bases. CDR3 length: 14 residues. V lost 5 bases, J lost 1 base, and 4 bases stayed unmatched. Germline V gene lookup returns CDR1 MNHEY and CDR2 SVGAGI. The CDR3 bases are TGTGCCAGCAGTCGACAGGGAGGGAACACTGAAGCTTTCTTT. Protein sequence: CASSRQGGNTEAFF.

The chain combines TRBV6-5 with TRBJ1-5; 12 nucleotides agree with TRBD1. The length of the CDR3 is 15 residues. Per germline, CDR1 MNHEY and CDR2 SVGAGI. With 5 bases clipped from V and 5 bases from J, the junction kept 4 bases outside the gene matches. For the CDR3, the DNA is TGTGCCAGCAGTCTGGGACAGGGGGCTTATCAGCCCCAGCATTTT. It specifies CASSLGQGAYQPQHF.

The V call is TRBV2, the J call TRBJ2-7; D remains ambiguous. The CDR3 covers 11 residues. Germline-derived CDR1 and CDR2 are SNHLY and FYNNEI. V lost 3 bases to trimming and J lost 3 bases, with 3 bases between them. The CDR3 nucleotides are TGTGCCAGCAGTGACAGCTACGAGCAGTACTTC. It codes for CASSDSYEQYF.

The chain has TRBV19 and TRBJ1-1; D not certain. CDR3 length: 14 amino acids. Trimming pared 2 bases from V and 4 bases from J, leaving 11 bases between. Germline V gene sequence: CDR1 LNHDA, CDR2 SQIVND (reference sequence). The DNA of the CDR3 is TGTGCCAGTAGTATATTAAGTGGTAGCACTGAAGCTTTCTTT. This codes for CASSILSGSTEAFF.

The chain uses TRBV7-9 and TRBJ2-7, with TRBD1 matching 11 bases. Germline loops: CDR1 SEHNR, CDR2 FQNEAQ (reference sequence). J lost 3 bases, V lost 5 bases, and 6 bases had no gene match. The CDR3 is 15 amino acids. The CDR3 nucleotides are TGTGCCAGCAGCCTGGGACAGGGGGTAGGCTACGAGCAGTACTTC. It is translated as CASSLGQGVGYEQYF.

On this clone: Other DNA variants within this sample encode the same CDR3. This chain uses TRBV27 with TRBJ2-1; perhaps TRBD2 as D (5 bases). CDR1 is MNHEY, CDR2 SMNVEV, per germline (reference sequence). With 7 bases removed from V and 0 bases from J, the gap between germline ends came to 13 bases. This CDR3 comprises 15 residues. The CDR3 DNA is TGTGCCAGCACCCTCGCGGGTAGCTCCTACAATGAGCAGTTCTTC. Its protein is CASTLAGSSYNEQFF.

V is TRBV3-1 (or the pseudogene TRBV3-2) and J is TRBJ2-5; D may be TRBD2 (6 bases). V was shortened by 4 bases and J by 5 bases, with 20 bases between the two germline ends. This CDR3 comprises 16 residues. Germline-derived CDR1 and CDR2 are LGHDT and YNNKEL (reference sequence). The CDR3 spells CASSPAGTQGPETQYF. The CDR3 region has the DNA TGTGCCAGCAGCCCCGCCGGGACTCAGGGACCGGAGACCCAGTACTTC.

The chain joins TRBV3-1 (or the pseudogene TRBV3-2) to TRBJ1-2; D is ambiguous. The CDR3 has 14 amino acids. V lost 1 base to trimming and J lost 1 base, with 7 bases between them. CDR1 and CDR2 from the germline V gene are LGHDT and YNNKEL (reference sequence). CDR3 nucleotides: TGTGCCAGCAGCCAAGTCGGGGTTAACTATGGCTACACCTTC. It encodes CASSQVGVNYGYTF.

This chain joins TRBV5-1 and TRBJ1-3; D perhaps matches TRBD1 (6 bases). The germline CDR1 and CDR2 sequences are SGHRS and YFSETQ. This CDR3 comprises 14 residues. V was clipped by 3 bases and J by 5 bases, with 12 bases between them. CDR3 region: CASSSTGFRNTIYF. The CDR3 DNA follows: TGCGCCAGCAGCTCTACAGGGTTCCGAAACACCATATATTTT.

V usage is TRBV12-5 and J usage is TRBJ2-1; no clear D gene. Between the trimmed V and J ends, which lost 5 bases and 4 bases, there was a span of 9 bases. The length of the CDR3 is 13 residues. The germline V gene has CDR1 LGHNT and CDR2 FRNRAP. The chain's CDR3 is CASGPYRYNEQFF. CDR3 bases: TGTGCTAGTGGTCCGTACAGATACAATGAGCAGTTCTTC.